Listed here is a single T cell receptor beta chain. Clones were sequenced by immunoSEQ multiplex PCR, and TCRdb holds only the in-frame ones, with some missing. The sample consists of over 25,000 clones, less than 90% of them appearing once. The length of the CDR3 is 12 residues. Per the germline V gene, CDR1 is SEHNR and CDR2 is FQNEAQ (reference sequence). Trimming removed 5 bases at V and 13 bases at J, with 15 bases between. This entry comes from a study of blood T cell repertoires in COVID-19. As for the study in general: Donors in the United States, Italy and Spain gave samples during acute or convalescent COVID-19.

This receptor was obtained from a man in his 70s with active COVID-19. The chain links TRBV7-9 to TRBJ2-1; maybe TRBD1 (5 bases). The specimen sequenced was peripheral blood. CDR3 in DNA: TGTGCCAGCAGCATAGAGGTTGGACATCAGTTCTTC. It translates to CASSIEVGHQFF. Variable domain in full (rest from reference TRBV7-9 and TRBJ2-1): DTGVSQNPRHKITKRGQNVTFRCDPISEHNRLYWYRQTLGQGPEFLTYFQNEAQLEKSRLLSDRFSAERPKGSFSTLEIQRTEQGDSAMYLCASSIEVGHQFFGPGTRLTVL.